The clone carrying this T cell receptor (beta chain) has only one observation. This entry comes from a study of control samples from healthy donors and cancer patients. CDR3 length: 14 amino acids. Trimming shortened V by 6 bases and J by 0 bases, and 9 bases separated the two germline ends. Per germline, CDR1 LNHDA and CDR2 SQIVND (reference sequence). The protocol was immunoSEQ multiplex PCR, while the TCRdb copy is restricted to in-frame clones and leaves out a portion. The table lists around 140,000 clones, roughly nine tenths of them singletons. This rearrangement joins TRBV19 to TRBJ2-1; TRBD2 is a possible D gene (5 bases). Material for sequencing was blood. This sequence originates from a man younger than 35 in good health. The CDR3 protein is CASSERFSYNEQFF. The DNA of the CDR3 is TGTGCCAGTAGCGAGCGGTTCTCCTACAATGAGCAGTTCTTC.